The 22 T cell receptor beta chains listed next were all sequenced from one sample in a study of blood T cell repertoires in COVID-19. Here immunoSEQ multiplex PCR was the method, and the copy in TCRdb shows in-frame clones only, minus some. Of under 400,000 clones listed, 90% are singletons. Input material: peripheral blood. The receptor source for this set is a man between 18 and 29 years old with active or convalescent COVID-19.

The chain combines TRBV6-2 or TRBV6-3 with TRBJ2-1, with 15 bases aligning to TRBD2. V trimming: 4 bases; J trimming: 7 bases; junction bases outside the gene matches: 5. Germline CDR1 reads MNHEY; CDR2 reads SVGEGT. The CDR3 contains 16 residues. The CDR3 bases are TGTGCCAGCAGTTCCTGGACTAGCGGGAGGGCAAATGAGCAGTTCTTC. Translating gives CASSSWTSGRANEQFF.

The chain joins TRBV3-1 (or the pseudogene TRBV3-2) to TRBJ2-3; TRBD2 is a possible D gene (5 bases). There are 13 residues in the CDR3. V dropped 5 bases and J dropped 6 bases, with 12 bases sitting between them. Germline V gives CDR1 LGHDT, CDR2 YNNKEL (reference sequence). CDR3 region: CASSDYLGDTQYF. CDR3 bases: TGTGCCAGCAGCGACTACCTAGGGGATACGCAGTATTTT.

This rearrangement joins TRBV25-1 to TRBJ1-1; possible D gene TRBD1, 6 bases. The CDR3 consists of 15 residues. V shed 6 bases and J shed 1 base, with 15 bases lying between them. Germline loops: CDR1 MGHDK, CDR2 SYGVNS. DNA of the CDR3: TGTGCCAGCAGCCCCAGGGGTGCGGGGAACACTGAAGCTTTCTTT. Its translation is CASSPRGAGNTEAFF.

The chain is built from TRBV10-3 and TRBJ1-6; TRBD1 matches at 7 bases. Losses at the gene ends were 3 bases for V and 10 bases for J; bases not matched to a gene: 3. CDR1 and CDR2 from the germline V gene are ENHRY and SYGVKD. The length of the CDR3 is 13 residues. The CDR3 DNA reads as TGTGCCATCAGTGACCAGGGGGGATCACCCCTCCACTTT. Protein sequence: CAISDQGGSPLHF.

The V and J genes are TRBV7-3 and TRBJ2-1; 10 nucleotides agree with TRBD1. The V and J ends lost 5 bases and 6 bases, in that order; junction bases with no gene match: 7. CDR1 and CDR2 from the germline V gene are SGHTA and FQGTGA. The CDR3 is made up of 15 amino acids. CDR3 protein: CASSPDRGRPNEQFF. The CDR3 DNA follows: TGTGCCAGCAGCCCCGACAGGGGGCGGCCCAATGAGCAGTTCTTC.

The chain carries TRBV11-1 and TRBJ1-5; 11 bases align to TRBD1. This CDR3 is built from 16 residues. Germline V gives CDR1 SGHAT, CDR2 FQDESV (reference sequence). The J segment lost 6 bases and the V segment lost 8 bases, leaving 12 bases of the junction unmatched. This CDR3 reads CASGHRTGGGGQPQHF. The CDR3 DNA sequence: TGTGCCAGCGGGCATCGGACAGGGGGCGGAGGTCAGCCCCAGCATTTT.

The V call is TRBV3-1 (or the pseudogene TRBV3-2), the J call TRBJ2-1; 9 bases map to TRBD2. This CDR3 has 15 residues. Germline-derived CDR1 and CDR2 are LGHDT and YNNKEL (reference sequence). Trimming cost V 3 bases and J 7 bases; bases outside gene matches: 7. CDR3 coding DNA: TGTGCCAGCAGCCACGAGACTAGCGGACTAAATGAGCAGTTCTTC. It specifies CASSHETSGLNEQFF.

The rearrangement links TRBV27 to TRBJ2-1, with 12 bases identical to TRBD2. J gave up 3 bases and V 5 bases, and 8 bases lay outside the gene matches. Germline CDR1 MNHEY, CDR2 SMNVEV (reference sequence). This CDR3 has 17 residues. The CDR3 DNA is TGTGCCAGCAGTCCGCCACTAGCGGGGGGACTCTACAATGAGCAGTTCTTC. Protein product: CASSPPLAGGLYNEQFF.

The genes are TRBV5-1 and TRBJ2-1; 9 nucleotides match TRBD1. V shed 4 bases and J 3 bases; nucleotides not matched to a gene: 5. Germline V gives CDR1 SGHRS, CDR2 YFSETQ. The CDR3 totals 15 residues. CDR3 region: CASSNGQGNYNEQFF. DNA for the CDR3: TGCGCCAGCAGCAACGGACAGGGGAACTACAATGAGCAGTTCTTC.

This clone was observed once. The rearrangement uses TRBV1 and TRBJ1-2; the D call TRBD1 from the table was never checked on the DNA. TRBV1 constitutes a pseudogene. CDR3 length: 14 amino acids. Here the CDR3 reads CTSSQDSAGHGYTF. The CDR3 coding sequence is TGCACCAGCAGCCAAGATTCGGCAGGGCATGGCTACACCTTC.

CDR3 nucleotide sequence: TGCGCCCGCCGACTAGTTGTTACAGATACGCAGTATTTT. It translates to CARRLVVTDTQYF. The chain combines TRBV5-1 with TRBJ2-3; tentatively, D is TRBD2 (6 bases). The V end lost 10 bases, the J end lost 3 bases, and 15 bases lay between the germline ends. Germline CDR1 and CDR2: SGHRS and YFSETQ. There are 13 residues in the CDR3.

The chain links TRBV21-1 to TRBJ1-5. TRBV21-1 is a pseudogene. This CDR3 contains 11 residues. The CDR3 DNA is TGTGCCGTGCGGGGGAATCAGCCCCAGCATTTT. Encoded protein: CAVRGNQPQHF.

The chain couples TRBV2 to TRBJ2-1; weak D call: TRBD1 (5 bases). Trimming removed 6 bases at V and 6 bases at J, with 9 bases between. The CDR3 contains 12 residues. Looked up from germline, CDR1 is SNHLY and CDR2 is FYNNEI. CDR3 nucleotides: TGTGCCAGCAGCGGAGACAGCAATGAGCAGTTCTTC. Its translation is CASSGDSNEQFF. The full variable domain, rest sourced from reference TRBV2 and TRBJ2-1, is EPEVTQTPSHQVTQMGQEVILRCVPISNHLYFYWYRQILGQKVEFLVSFYNNEISEKSEIFDDQFSVERPDGSNFTLKIRSTKLEDSAMYFCASSGDSNEQFFGPGTRLTVL.

This chain connects TRBV12-3 or TRBV12-4 to TRBJ2-1; D unclear. This CDR3 contains 13 residues. V dropped 6 bases and J dropped 1 base, with 7 bases sitting between them. CDR3 protein: CASRFNSYNEQFF. CDR3 coding DNA: TGTGCCAGCAGATTTAATTCCTACAATGAGCAGTTCTTC.

The V call is TRBV5-4, the J call TRBJ2-1; 9 bases are shared with TRBD2. With 0 bases clipped from V and 8 bases from J, the junction kept 9 bases outside the gene matches. The CDR3 consists of 16 residues. CDR1 and CDR2 (germline): SGHNT, YYREEE (reference sequence). CDR3 bases: TGTGCCAGCAGCTTGGCTAGCGGGATCGAAGGGGATGAGCAGTTCTTC. It yields the protein CASSLASGIEGDEQFF.

This clone was counted a few times. The CDR3 nucleotides are TGTGCCAGCAGTCTCGGGACAGGGTATGATCAGCCCCAGCATTTT. Protein: CASSLGTGYDQPQHF. The J gene is TRBJ1-5, the V gene TRBV6-5; 9 nucleotides match TRBD1. Trimming cost V 5 bases and J 5 bases; bases outside gene matches: 7. The CDR3 loop spans 15 amino acids. Germline assignment: CDR1 MNHEY and CDR2 SVGAGI.

The CDR3 loop reads CASSQVGGTSYEQYF. The DNA of the CDR3 is TGCGCCAGCAGCCAAGTCGGCGGGACCTCCTACGAGCAGTACTTC. The chain joins TRBV4-1 to TRBJ2-7; maybe TRBD2 (6 bases). Looked up from germline, CDR1 is MGHRA and CDR2 is YSYEKL. The length of the CDR3 is 15 residues. V gave up 1 base and J gave up 0 bases, with 10 bases separating them.

The CDR3 reads CASSGKTSGGGDTQYF. Here the CDR3 DNA reads TGTGCCAGCAGCGGCAAGACTAGCGGGGGAGGAGATACGCAGTATTTT. The chain employs TRBV7-3 and TRBJ2-3; TRBD2 agrees at 12 bases. This CDR3 is 16 amino acids long. Per germline, CDR1 SGHTA and CDR2 FQGTGA. The junction had 8 bases not matched to a gene; V was cut back by 5 bases and J by 5 bases.

The gene calls are TRBV4-1 and TRBJ2-7; tentative D call: TRBD1 (5 bases). The germline gives CDR1 MGHRA, CDR2 YSYEKL. The V gene lost 2 bases and the J gene lost 3 bases, with 17 bases spanning the gap. There are 16 residues in the CDR3. CDR3 coding DNA: TGCGCCAGCAGCCAATCGACAGCCTTAACAATCTACGAGCAGTACTTC. Translation: CASSQSTALTIYEQYF.

The J gene is TRBJ1-1, the V gene TRBV28, with D perhaps matching TRBD1 (6 bases). Trimming took 6 bases from V and 1 from J, leaving 15 bases between them. This CDR3 contains 15 residues. Germline V gene sequence: CDR1 MDHEN, CDR2 SYDVKM. The DNA of the CDR3 is TGTGCCAGCAGCTTCGAGGGCAGGGGGAACACTGAAGCTTTCTTT. The encoded protein is CASSFEGRGNTEAFF.

J is TRBJ1-1 and V is TRBV6-5; D unresolved. Per the germline V gene, CDR1 is MNHEY and CDR2 is SVGAGI. The CDR3 extends over 14 amino acids. V gave up 2 bases and J gave up 8 bases, with 15 bases separating them. The CDR3 DNA is TGTGCCAGCAGTTACGACATCGGAGGCGTAGAAGCTTTCTTT. It encodes CASSYDIGGVEAFF.

The rearrangement joins TRBV6-5 to TRBJ1-3, with D unresolved. V shed 0 bases and J shed 9 bases, with 15 bases lying between them. CDR1 and CDR2 from the germline V gene are MNHEY and SVGAGI. The CDR3 length is 15 residues. This CDR3 reads CASSYSKSAVGTIYF. CDR3 DNA: TGTGCCAGCAGTTACTCGAAGTCGGCGGTTGGCACCATATATTTT.